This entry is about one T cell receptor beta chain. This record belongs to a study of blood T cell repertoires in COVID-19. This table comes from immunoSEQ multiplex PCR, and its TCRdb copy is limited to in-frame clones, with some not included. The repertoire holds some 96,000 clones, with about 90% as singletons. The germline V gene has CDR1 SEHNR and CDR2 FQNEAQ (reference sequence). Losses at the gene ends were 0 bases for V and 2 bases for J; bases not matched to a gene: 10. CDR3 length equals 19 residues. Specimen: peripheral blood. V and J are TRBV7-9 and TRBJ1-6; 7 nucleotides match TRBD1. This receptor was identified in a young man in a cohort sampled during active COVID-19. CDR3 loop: CASSLAGTASPTYNSPLHF. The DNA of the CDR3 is TGTGCCAGCAGCTTAGCCGGGACAGCTAGCCCCACCTATAATTCACCCCTCCACTTT.